Presented here are 12 T cell receptor beta chains from one specimen sequenced in a study of cytomegalovirus exposure and HLA in healthy donors (dated by TCRdb to 2016 to 2017). Receptor libraries were prepared by the immunoSEQ multiplex PCR assay. For the multiplex PCR, a mixture combining 60 forward primers for TCR Vbeta segments and 13 reverse primers for TCR Jbeta segments was used. Not all clones reach the TCRdb copy of this immuneACCESS table, which keeps in-frame sequences only. Checked studies attribute under half of the gap to unresolved V genes and leave the rest unexplained. The sample records about 160,000 clones, 81% of which are singletons. About 13% of the sample is held by the ten biggest clonotypes. The sample comprised PBMCs. These receptor sequences come from a woman aged 50 to 60 in good health and CMV-seronegative.

The V gene is TRBV5-1, the J gene TRBJ2-2; TRBD2 agrees at 8 bases. Germline values: CDR1 SGHRS, CDR2 YFSETQ. This CDR3 is built from 15 residues. V shed 7 bases, J shed 1 base, and the junction held 6 bases outside the gene matches. The CDR3 DNA is TGCGCCAGCTTAGAAGCGGGGGTGAACACCGGGGAGCTGTTTTTT. It translates to CASLEAGVNTGELFF.

This chain uses TRBV7-2 with TRBJ1-1, with 9 bases matching TRBD1. The CDR3 runs to 17 residues. V shed 4 bases and J 0 bases; nucleotides not matched to a gene: 9. Per the germline V gene, CDR1 is SGHTA and CDR2 is FQGNSA. This CDR3 is CASSSGERTGVNTEAFF. In nucleotides, the CDR3 is TGTGCCAGCAGCTCAGGCGAAAGGACAGGGGTGAACACTGAAGCTTTCTTT.

Comment on this clone: In the same sample, other DNA sequences code for this CDR3. The chain joins TRBV9 to TRBJ1-2; possible D gene TRBD1, 6 bases. Trimming removed 4 bases at V and 4 bases at J, with 14 bases between. Germline V gene sequence: CDR1 SGDLS, CDR2 YYNGEE. The CDR3 consists of 14 residues. The CDR3 reads CASSPSGGGYGYTF. The CDR3 DNA is TGTGCCAGCAGCCCTAGTGGGGGCGGCTATGGCTACACCTTC.

V is TRBV30 and J is TRBJ1-3, with 7 bases matching TRBD1. The CDR3 runs 13 residues. Germline values: CDR1 GTSNPN, CDR2 SVGIG (reference sequence). Losses at the gene ends were 3 bases for V and 5 bases for J; bases not matched to a gene: 4. The chain's CDR3 is CAWRGTVRNTIYF. The CDR3 nucleotides are TGTGCCTGGAGGGGGACAGTTCGAAACACCATATATTTT.

V and J are TRBV7-9 and TRBJ1-4, with D hard to call. CDR1 is SEHNR and CDR2 is FQNEAQ in the germline V gene (reference sequence). The V end was cut by 11 bases, the J end by 7 bases, with 17 bases between. This CDR3 region has 13 residues. CDR3 amino acids: CAPRGMCSEKLFF. CDR3 nucleotides: TGTGCCCCCCGAGGGATGTGTAGTGAAAAACTGTTTTTT.

The chain has TRBV5-6 and TRBJ1-2, with 9 bases matching TRBD1. The CDR3 consists of 13 residues. The ends lost 4 bases at V and 4 bases at J; junction bases unmatched: 2. CDR1 is SGHDT and CDR2 is YYEEEE in the germline V gene. The DNA for the CDR3 is TGTGCCAGCAGCCAGACAGGGGGCTATGGCTACACCTTC. Translating gives CASSQTGGYGYTF.

The chain uses TRBV21-1 and TRBJ2-7; TRBD1, the table's D call, lacks a check against the DNA. TRBV21-1 is described as a pseudogene. CDR3 length: 16 residues. The CDR3 region has the DNA TGTGCCAGCAGCAAAGCACTAACAGGGGGCGGCGACGAGCAGTACTTC. It specifies CASSKALTGGGDEQYF.

This chain uses TRBV9 with TRBJ2-1; perhaps TRBD2 as D (6 bases). The CDR3 loop spans 18 amino acids. The germline CDR1 and CDR2 sequences are SGDLS and YYNGEE. V was shortened by 0 bases and J by 6 bases, with 22 bases between the two germline ends. DNA for the CDR3: TGTGCCAGCAGCGTAGAGGAGGGGCTCGTTAAGTGGTGCAATGAGCAGTTCTTC. This codes for CASSVEEGLVKWCNEQFF.

The chain combines TRBV6-6 with TRBJ1-5; TRBD1 might be the D (6 bases). Germline CDR1 reads MNHNY; CDR2 reads SVGAGI (reference sequence). This CDR3 contains 15 residues. The V end was cut by 1 base, the J end by 4 bases, with 11 bases between. CDR3 loop: CASSYLGGENQPQHF. The CDR3 DNA follows: TGTGCCAGCAGTTACTTAGGGGGGGAGAATCAGCCCCAGCATTTT.

The chain recombines TRBV7-6 with TRBJ2-1; 8 nucleotides align to TRBD2. The J segment lost 9 bases and the V segment lost 0 bases, leaving 10 bases of the junction unmatched. Germline CDR1 SGHVS, CDR2 FNYEAQ. The CDR3 extends over 16 amino acids. This CDR3 is CASSLAAGVSGGEQFF. The DNA for the CDR3 is TGTGCCAGCAGCTTAGCAGCGGGAGTATCAGGAGGTGAGCAGTTCTTC.

This chain's CDR3 is CASSLSGGYSYEQYF. CDR3 nucleotides: TGTGCCAGCAGCTTGAGCGGAGGGTACTCCTACGAGCAGTACTTC. The genes are TRBV11-2 and TRBJ2-7, with a weak D call TRBD2 (6 bases). Germline CDR1 is SGHAT and CDR2 is FQNNGV. V lost 3 bases, J lost 0 bases, and 12 bases lay in between. The CDR3 is made up of 15 amino acids.

This clone has just one count. The CDR3 here is CSVEGPARTEAFF. The DNA of the CDR3 is TGCAGCGTTGAAGGCCCTGCGAGGACTGAAGCTTTCTTT. The chain uses TRBV29-1 and TRBJ1-1; D gene ambiguous. Trimming pared 1 base from V and 5 bases from J, leaving 11 bases between. CDR3 size: 13 residues. Germline CDR1 reads SQVTM; CDR2 reads ANQGSEA.